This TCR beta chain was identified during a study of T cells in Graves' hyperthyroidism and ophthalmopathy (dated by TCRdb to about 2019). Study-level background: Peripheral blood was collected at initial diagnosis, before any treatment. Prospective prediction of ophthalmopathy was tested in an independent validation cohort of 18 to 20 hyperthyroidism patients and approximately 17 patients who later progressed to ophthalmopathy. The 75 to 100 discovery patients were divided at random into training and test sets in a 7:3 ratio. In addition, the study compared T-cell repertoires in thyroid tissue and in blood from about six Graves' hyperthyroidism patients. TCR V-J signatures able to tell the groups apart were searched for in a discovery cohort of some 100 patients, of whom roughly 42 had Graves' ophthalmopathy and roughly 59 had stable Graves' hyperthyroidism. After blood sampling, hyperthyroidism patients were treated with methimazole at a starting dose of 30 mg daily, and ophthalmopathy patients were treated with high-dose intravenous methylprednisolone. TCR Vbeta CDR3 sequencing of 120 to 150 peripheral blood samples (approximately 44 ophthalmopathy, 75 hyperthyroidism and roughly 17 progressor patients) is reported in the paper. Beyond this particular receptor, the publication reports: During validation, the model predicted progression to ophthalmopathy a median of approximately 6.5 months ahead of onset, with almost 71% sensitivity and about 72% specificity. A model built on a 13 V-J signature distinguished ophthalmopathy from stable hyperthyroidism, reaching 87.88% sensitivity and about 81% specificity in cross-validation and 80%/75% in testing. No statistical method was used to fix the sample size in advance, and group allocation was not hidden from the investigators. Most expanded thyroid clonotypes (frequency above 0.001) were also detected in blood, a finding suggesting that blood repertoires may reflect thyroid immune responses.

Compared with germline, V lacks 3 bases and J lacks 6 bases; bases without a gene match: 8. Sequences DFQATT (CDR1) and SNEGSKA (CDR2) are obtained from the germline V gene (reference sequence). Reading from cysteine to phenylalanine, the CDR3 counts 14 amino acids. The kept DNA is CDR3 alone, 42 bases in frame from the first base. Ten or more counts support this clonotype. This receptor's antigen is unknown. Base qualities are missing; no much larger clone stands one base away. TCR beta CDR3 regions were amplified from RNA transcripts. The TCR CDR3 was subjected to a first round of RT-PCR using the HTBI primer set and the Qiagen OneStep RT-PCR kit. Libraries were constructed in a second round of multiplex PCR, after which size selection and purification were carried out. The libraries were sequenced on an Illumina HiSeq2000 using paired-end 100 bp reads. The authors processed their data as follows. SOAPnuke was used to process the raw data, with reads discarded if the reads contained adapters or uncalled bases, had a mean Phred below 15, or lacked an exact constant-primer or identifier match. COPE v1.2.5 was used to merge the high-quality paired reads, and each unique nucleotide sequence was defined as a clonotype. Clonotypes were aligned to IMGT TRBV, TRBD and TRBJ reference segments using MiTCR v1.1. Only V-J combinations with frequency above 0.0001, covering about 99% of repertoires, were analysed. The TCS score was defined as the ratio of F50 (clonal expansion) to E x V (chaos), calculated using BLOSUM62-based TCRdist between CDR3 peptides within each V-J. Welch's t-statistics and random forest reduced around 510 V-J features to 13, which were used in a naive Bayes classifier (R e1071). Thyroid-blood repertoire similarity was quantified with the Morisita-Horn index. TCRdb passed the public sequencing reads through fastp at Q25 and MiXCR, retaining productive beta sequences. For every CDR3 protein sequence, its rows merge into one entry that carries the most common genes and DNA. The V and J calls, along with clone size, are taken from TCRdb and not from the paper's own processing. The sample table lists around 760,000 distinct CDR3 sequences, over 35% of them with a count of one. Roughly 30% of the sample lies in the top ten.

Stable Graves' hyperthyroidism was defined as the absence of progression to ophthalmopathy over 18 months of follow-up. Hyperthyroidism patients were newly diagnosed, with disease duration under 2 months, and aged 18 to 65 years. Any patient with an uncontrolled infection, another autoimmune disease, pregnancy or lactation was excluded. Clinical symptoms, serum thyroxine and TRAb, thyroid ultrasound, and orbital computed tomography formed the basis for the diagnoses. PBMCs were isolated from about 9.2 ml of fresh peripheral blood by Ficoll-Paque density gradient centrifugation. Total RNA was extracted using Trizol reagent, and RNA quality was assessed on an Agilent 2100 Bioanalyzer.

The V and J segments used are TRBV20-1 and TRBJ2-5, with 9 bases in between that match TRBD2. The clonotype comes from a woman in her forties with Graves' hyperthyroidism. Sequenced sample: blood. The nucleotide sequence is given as TGCAGTGCTAGCCCGGCGGGAGGGGTAAAGACCCAGTACTTC. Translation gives CSASPAGGVKTQYF.